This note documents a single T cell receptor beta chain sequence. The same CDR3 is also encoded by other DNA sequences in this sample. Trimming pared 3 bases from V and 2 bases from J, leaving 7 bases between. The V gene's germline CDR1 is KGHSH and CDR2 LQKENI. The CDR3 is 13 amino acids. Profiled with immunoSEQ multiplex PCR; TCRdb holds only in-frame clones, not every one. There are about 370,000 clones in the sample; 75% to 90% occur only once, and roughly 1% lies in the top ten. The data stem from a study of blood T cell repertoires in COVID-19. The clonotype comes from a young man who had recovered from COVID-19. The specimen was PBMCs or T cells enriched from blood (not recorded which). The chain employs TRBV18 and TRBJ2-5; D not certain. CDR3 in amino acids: CASSPGSQETQYF. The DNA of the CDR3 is TGTGCCAGCTCACCGGGCAGTCAAGAGACCCAGTACTTC.